A selection of T cell receptor beta chains follows, all from one sample in a study of blood T cell repertoires in COVID-19. TCRdb's copy holds only in-frame clones and misses some; the assay was immunoSEQ multiplex PCR. The sample carries around 300,000 clones, roughly 90% recorded once. Sequencing was carried out using peripheral blood. All receptors derive from a middle-aged man with acute or convalescent COVID-19. CDR3s include the opening cysteine and the closing phenylalanine or tryptophan. Fields, in order: D gene, V gene, clone size, J gene, CDR3 DNA, CDR3 protein. A D gene is named only where the DNA matches it firmly. The listing skips clone size in some rows; elsewhere it reads once, few, many or a size class.

D: .; V: TRBV6-1; size: .; J: TRBJ2-7; DNA: TGTGCCAGCAGTGAAGGGGCAGGGCATTACGAGCAGTACTTC; CDR3: CASSEGAGHYEQYF
D: .; V: TRBV19; size: .; J: TRBJ1-2; DNA: TGTGCCAGTAGTATTGGGACAACCCTCATCTATGGCTACACCTTC; CDR3: CASSIGTTLIYGYTF
D: .; V: TRBV3-1/TRBV3-2; size: .; J: TRBJ1-2; DNA: TGTGCCAGCAGCCTTCAGGGTTATGGCTACACCTTC; CDR3: CASSLQGYGYTF
D: TRBD2; V: TRBV6-4; size: once; J: TRBJ2-2; DNA: TGTGCCAGCAGAACGACTAGCGGGAACACCGGGGAGCTGTTTTTT; CDR3: CASRTTSGNTGELFF
D: TRBD2; V: TRBV5-1; size: .; J: TRBJ2-3; DNA: TGCGCCAGCAGCTTGGCCGGCGGGGGAAACACAGATACGCAGTATTTT; CDR3: CASSLAGGGNTDTQYF
D: .; V: TRBV6-5; size: .; J: TRBJ1-1; DNA: TGTGCCAGCGGGAGCAGCGAGGGAACTGAAGCTTTCTTT; CDR3: CASGSSEGTEAFF
D: .; V: TRBV6-5; size: .; J: TRBJ2-7; DNA: TGTGCCAGCAGTTCCCCGGGGGTCGGCGAGCAGTACTTC; CDR3: CASSSPGVGEQYF
D: .; V: TRBV5-1; size: .; J: TRBJ2-3; DNA: TGCGCCAGCAGCTTAAGGGGATCCGAAGATACGCAGTATTTT; CDR3: CASSLRGSEDTQYF
D: .; V: TRBV29-1; size: .; J: TRBJ1-1; DNA: TGCAGCGTGACGGGGAGAGAAGCTTTCTTT; CDR3: CSVTGREAFF
D: TRBD1; V: TRBV6-5; size: .; J: TRBJ1-1; DNA: TGTGCCAGCAGTAGGACAGGGGGGTACACTGAAGCTTTCTTT; CDR3: CASSRTGGYTEAFF
D: .; V: TRBV24-1; size: .; J: TRBJ1-1; DNA: TGTGCCACCAGTGATTATACAGGCAGGAGCACTGAAGCTTTCTTT; CDR3: CATSDYTGRSTEAFF
D: .; V: TRBV11-2; size: .; J: TRBJ1-1; DNA: TGTGCCAGCAGCCCTAGGACAGCTATGAACACTGAAGCTTTCTTT; CDR3: CASSPRTAMNTEAFF
D: TRBD2; V: TRBV18; size: .; J: TRBJ2-4; DNA: TGTGCCAGCTCACCACAGGGAGGGCCCGAAAACATTCAGTACTTC; CDR3: CASSPQGGPENIQYF
D: .; V: TRBV5-1; size: .; J: TRBJ2-7; DNA: TGCGCCAGCAGCCCGGAGGGCGCCTATCGGGGGGAGCAGTACTTC; CDR3: CASSPEGAYRGEQYF
D: TRBD2; V: TRBV10-2; size: .; J: TRBJ2-3; DNA: TGCGCCAGCAGTCAACTAGCGGGGGCCACAGATACGCAGTATTTT; CDR3: CASSQLAGATDTQYF
D: .; V: TRBV7-9; size: .; J: TRBJ1-4; DNA: TGTGCCAGCAGCTCGATACTTAATGAAAAACTGTTTTTT; CDR3: CASSSILNEKLFF
D: .; V: TRBV2; size: .; J: TRBJ1-6; DNA: TGTGCCAGCAAAACAGGACCCAATTCACCCCTCCACTTT; CDR3: CASKTGPNSPLHF
D: TRBD2; V: TRBV11-2; size: once; J: TRBJ2-1; DNA: TGTGCCAGCAGCGGAATGACTAGCGGGGGGCCCCATGAGCAGTTCTTC; CDR3: CASSGMTSGGPHEQFF
D: .; V: TRBV7-2; size: .; J: TRBJ2-5; DNA: TGTGCCAGCACCCCTGAGTCGGGGGATTTACAAGAGACCCAGTACTTC; CDR3: CASTPESGDLQETQYF
D: TRBD1; V: TRBV7-9; size: .; J: TRBJ1-1; DNA: TGTGCCAGCAGCTTAGGTCTGAGCAGGGGGAATGAAGCTTTCTTT; CDR3: CASSLGLSRGNEAFF
D: TRBD1; V: TRBV5-4; size: .; J: TRBJ2-7; DNA: TGTGCCAGCAGCAGAGGGACAGGCCCGTCCTACGAGCAGTACTTC; CDR3: CASSRGTGPSYEQYF
D: TRBD1; V: TRBV10-3; size: .; J: TRBJ1-1; DNA: TGTGCCATCAGTCTGGACAGGTTGGATTTGGCTTTCTTT; CDR3: CAISLDRLDLAFF
D: TRBD2; V: TRBV6-5; size: .; J: TRBJ2-1; DNA: TGTGCCAGCACTCAGGGACTAGCGGGGGGCAATGAGCAGTTCTTC; CDR3: CASTQGLAGGNEQFF
D: TRBD1; V: TRBV6-5; size: .; J: TRBJ1-2; DNA: TGTGCCAGCATCACCGGGACAGGGAGTCCCCATGGCTACACCTTC; CDR3: CASITGTGSPHGYTF
D: .; V: TRBV18; size: .; J: TRBJ1-4; DNA: TGTGCCAGCTCACCACCGGGCTTCTCAACTAATGAAAAACTGTTTTTT; CDR3: CASSPPGFSTNEKLFF
D: .; V: TRBV3-1/TRBV3-2; size: .; J: TRBJ1-2; DNA: TGTGCCAGCAGCCAAGGGGGAGGGGCGACGTATGGCTACACCTTC; CDR3: CASSQGGGATYGYTF
D: .; V: TRBV9; size: .; J: TRBJ1-4; DNA: TGTGCCAGCAGCGTGGCGGCTATTGAAAAACTGTTTTTT; CDR3: CASSVAAIEKLFF
D: .; V: TRBV12-3/TRBV12-4; size: .; J: TRBJ2-7; DNA: TGTGCCAGCAGGCGCCTCGACAGCTACGAGCAGTACTTC; CDR3: CASRRLDSYEQYF
D: .; V: TRBV18; size: .; J: TRBJ1-1; DNA: TGTGCCAGCTCTGCAGGACAGCCTTCACCGGCTTTCTTT; CDR3: CASSAGQPSPAFF
D: TRBD2; V: TRBV30; size: once; J: TRBJ2-7; DNA: TGTGCCTGGTTGCCGTTAGCGGGGGGGCAAGAGCAGTACTTC; CDR3: CAWLPLAGGQEQYF
D: TRBD2; V: TRBV3-1/TRBV3-2; size: few; J: TRBJ2-7; DNA: TGTGCCAGCAGCCGGTTGGGGGGGGGAACCTACGAGCAGTACTTC; CDR3: CASSRLGGGTYEQYF
D: .; V: TRBV15; size: .; J: TRBJ1-1; DNA: TGTGCCACCAGCAGAGGTGCCAGGGTTGGCACTGAAGCTTTCTTT; CDR3: CATSRGARVGTEAFF
D: .; V: TRBV5-8; size: .; J: TRBJ2-7; DNA: TGTGCCAGCAATGGGCTAGGGGCCTACGAGCAGTACTTC; CDR3: CASNGLGAYEQYF
D: .; V: TRBV6-1; size: .; J: TRBJ1-2; DNA: TGTGCCAGCAGTGAAGAGCGGGGCAGGATGGGGGGCTACACCTTC; CDR3: CASSEERGRMGGYTF
D: .; V: TRBV6-5; size: .; J: TRBJ2-7; DNA: TGTGCCAGCAGTTGGGGCGCAGGTCTCGAATACGAGCAGTACTTC; CDR3: CASSWGAGLEYEQYF
D: .; V: TRBV29-1; size: .; J: TRBJ2-7; DNA: TGCAGCGTAAAGCTGGACAGGCAGTACTTC; CDR3: CSVKLDRQYF
D: TRBD1; V: TRBV30; size: .; J: TRBJ1-1; DNA: TGTGCCTGGAGTGCCCTCACTGGACAGGCGGTCAATCAGGAAGCTTTCTTT; CDR3: CAWSALTGQAVNQEAFF
D: TRBD1; V: TRBV18; size: .; J: TRBJ1-2; DNA: TGTGCCAGCTCACCCTTAGGACAGGTGTGGGGCTACACCTTC; CDR3: CASSPLGQVWGYTF
D: TRBD1; V: TRBV11-2; size: .; J: TRBJ1-4; DNA: TGTGCCAGCAGCTCAAACAGGGGACCAAATGAAAAACTGTTTTTT; CDR3: CASSSNRGPNEKLFF
D: TRBD1; V: TRBV19; size: .; J: TRBJ2-2; DNA: TGTGCCAGTAGTGGTGCGACAGGGTTGGGCACCGGGGAGCTGTTTTTT; CDR3: CASSGATGLGTGELFF
D: TRBD2; V: TRBV29-1; size: once; J: TRBJ2-2; DNA: TGCAGCGTTTGGGGGGGTTACGGGGAGCTGTTTTTT; CDR3: CSVWGGYGELFF
D: .; V: TRBV11-2; size: .; J: TRBJ1-2; DNA: TGTGCCAGCAGCCCAAGACTCTATGGCTACACCTTC; CDR3: CASSPRLYGYTF
D: TRBD2; V: TRBV5-1; size: .; J: TRBJ2-5; DNA: TGCGCCAGCAGCTTAGGACTAGCGGGGCAAGAGACCCAGTACTTC; CDR3: CASSLGLAGQETQYF
D: .; V: TRBV6-5; size: .; J: TRBJ2-1; DNA: TGTGCCAGCAGTTACTGGTCAGGGGAGCCCCCTAATGAGCAGTTCTTC; CDR3: CASSYWSGEPPNEQFF
D: .; V: TRBV13; size: .; J: TRBJ1-4; DNA: TGTGCCAGCAGCTTCGGTCGAGGGAGCGAAAAACTGTTTTTT; CDR3: CASSFGRGSEKLFF
D: .; V: TRBV5-6; size: once; J: TRBJ1-2; DNA: TGTGCCAGCAGTATAACCGGGAGTTTTGGCTACACCTTC; CDR3: CASSITGSFGYTF
D: TRBD2; V: TRBV19; size: .; J: TRBJ2-3; DNA: TGTGCCAGTAGTATGCTAGCGGGGGGCACAGATACGCAGTATTTT; CDR3: CASSMLAGGTDTQYF
D: .; V: TRBV10-3; size: .; J: TRBJ2-7; DNA: TGTGCCATCAGTGAACGGATAGGGAGGACTATTTTCGAGCAGTACTTC; CDR3: CAISERIGRTIFEQYF
D: .; V: TRBV12-5; size: .; J: TRBJ1-1; DNA: TGTGCTAGTGGTTTGGGACAGACTGAAGCTTTCTTT; CDR3: CASGLGQTEAFF
D: .; V: TRBV5-1; size: .; J: TRBJ1-6; DNA: TGCGCCAGCAGCTTGTCCCCCCCAGGGCTTAATTCACCCCTCCACTTT; CDR3: CASSLSPPGLNSPLHF
D: TRBD2; V: TRBV10-2; size: .; J: TRBJ2-1; DNA: TGCGCCAGCCGCGGACTAGCGGGCACATACAATGAGCAGTTCTTC; CDR3: CASRGLAGTYNEQFF
D: .; V: TRBV5-4; size: .; J: TRBJ1-2; DNA: TGTGCCAGCAGGTTGGGGGGGGGTAACTATGGCTACACCTTC; CDR3: CASRLGGGNYGYTF
D: .; V: TRBV6-5; size: .; J: TRBJ1-6; DNA: TGTGCCAGCAGCAAGAGCTCCTATAATTCACCCCTCCACTTT; CDR3: CASSKSSYNSPLHF